This TCR beta chain was sequenced during a study of blood T cell repertoires in COVID-19. Libraries were prepared by immunoSEQ multiplex PCR; TCRdb keeps only in-frame clonotypes and omits some of them. This table holds approximately 130,000 clones, roughly three quarters found once. Per germline, CDR1 SQVTM and CDR2 ANQGSEA. The CDR3 is 15 residues long. The junction had 6 bases not matched to a gene; V was cut back by 6 bases and J by 2 bases. The TCR comes from a man of 80 years or more with acute or convalescent COVID-19. Sequenced input: peripheral blood. The chain recombines TRBV29-1 with TRBJ2-2; 10 nucleotides agree with TRBD2. The CDR3 loop is CSVKSSGGNTGELFF. CDR3 bases: TGCAGCGTGAAGTCTAGCGGGGGTAACACCGGGGAGCTGTTTTTT.